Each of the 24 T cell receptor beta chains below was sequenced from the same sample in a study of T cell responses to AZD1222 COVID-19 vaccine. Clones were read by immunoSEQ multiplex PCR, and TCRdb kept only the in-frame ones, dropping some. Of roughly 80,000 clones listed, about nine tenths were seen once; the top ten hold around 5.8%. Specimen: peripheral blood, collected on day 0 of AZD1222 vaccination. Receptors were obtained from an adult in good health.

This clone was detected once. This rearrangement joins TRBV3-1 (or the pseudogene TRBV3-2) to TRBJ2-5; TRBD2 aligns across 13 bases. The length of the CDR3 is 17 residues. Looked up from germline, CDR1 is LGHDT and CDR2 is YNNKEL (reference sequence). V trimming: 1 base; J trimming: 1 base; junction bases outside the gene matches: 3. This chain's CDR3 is CASSQVRTSGGQETQYF. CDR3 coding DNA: TGTGCCAGCAGCCAAGTTCGGACTAGCGGGGGCCAAGAGACCCAGTACTTC.

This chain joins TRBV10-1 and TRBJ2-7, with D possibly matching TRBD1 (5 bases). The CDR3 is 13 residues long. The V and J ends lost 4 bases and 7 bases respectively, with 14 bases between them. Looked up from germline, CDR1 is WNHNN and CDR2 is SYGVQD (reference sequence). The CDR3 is CASSGAGFQEQYF. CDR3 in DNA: TGCGCCAGCAGTGGGGCAGGGTTTCAGGAGCAGTACTTC.

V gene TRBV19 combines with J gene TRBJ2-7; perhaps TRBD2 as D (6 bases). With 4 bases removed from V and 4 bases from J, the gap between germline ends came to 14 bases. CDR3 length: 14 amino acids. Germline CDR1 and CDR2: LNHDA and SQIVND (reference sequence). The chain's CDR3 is CASSTSRDFYEQYF. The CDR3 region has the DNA TGTGCCAGTAGTACGTCCCGGGACTTTTACGAGCAGTACTTC.

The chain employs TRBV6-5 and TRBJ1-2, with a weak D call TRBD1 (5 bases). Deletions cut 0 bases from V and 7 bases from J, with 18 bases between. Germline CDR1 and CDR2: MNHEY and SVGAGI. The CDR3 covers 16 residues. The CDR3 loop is CASSYSGTIGAVGYTF. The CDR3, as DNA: TGTGCCAGCAGTTACTCGGGGACTATTGGCGCCGTTGGCTACACCTTC.

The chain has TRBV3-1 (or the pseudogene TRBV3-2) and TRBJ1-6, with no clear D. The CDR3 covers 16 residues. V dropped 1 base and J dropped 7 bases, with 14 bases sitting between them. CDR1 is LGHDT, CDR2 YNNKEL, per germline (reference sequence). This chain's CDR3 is CASSQAPGVFNSPLHF. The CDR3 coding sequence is TGTGCCAGCAGCCAAGCCCCGGGAGTATTCAATTCACCCCTCCACTTT.

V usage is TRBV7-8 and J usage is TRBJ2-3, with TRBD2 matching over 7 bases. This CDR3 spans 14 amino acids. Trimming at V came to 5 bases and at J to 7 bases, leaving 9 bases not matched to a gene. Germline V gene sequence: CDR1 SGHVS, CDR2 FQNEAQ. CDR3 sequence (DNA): TGTGCCAGCAGCCCCAGGGACTATATTTATACGCAGTATTTT. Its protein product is CASSPRDYIYTQYF. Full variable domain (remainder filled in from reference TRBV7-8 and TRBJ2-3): GAGVSQSPRYKVAKRGQDVALRCDPISGHVSLFWYQQALGQGPEFLTYFQNEAQLDKSGLPSDRFFAERPEGSVSTLKIQRTQQEDSAVYLCASSPRDYIYTQYFGPGTRLTVL.

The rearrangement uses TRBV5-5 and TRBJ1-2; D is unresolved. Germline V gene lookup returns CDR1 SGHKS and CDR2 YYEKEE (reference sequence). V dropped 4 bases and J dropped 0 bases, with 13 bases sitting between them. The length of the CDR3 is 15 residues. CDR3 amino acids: CASSPSIGTNYGYTF. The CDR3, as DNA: TGTGCCAGCAGCCCCTCTATAGGAACTAACTATGGCTACACCTTC.

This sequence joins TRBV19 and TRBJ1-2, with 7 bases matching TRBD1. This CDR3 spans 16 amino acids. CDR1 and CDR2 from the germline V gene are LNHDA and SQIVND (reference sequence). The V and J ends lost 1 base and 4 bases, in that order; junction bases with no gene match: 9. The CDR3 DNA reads TGTGCCAGTAGTATAGGACGGGACAGCGGCGTCTATGGCTACACCTTC. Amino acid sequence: CASSIGRDSGVYGYTF.

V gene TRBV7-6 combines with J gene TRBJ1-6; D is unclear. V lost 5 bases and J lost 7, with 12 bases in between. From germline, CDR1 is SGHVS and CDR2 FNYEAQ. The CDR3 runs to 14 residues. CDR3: CASSPRVLNSPLHF. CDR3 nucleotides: TGTGCCAGCAGCCCCCGGGTCCTAAATTCACCCCTCCACTTT.

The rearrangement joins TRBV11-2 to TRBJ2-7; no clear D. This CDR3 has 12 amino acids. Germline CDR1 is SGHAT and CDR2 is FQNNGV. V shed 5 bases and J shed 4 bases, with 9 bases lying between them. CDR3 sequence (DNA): TGTGCCAGCAGCGAGATGACGTACGAGCAGTACTTC. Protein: CASSEMTYEQYF.

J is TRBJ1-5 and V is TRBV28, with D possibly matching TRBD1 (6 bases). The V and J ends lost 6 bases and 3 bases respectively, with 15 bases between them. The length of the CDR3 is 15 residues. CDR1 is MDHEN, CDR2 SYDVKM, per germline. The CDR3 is CASRPQGYPNQPQHF. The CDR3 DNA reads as TGTGCCAGCAGGCCCCAGGGGTATCCCAATCAGCCCCAGCATTTT.

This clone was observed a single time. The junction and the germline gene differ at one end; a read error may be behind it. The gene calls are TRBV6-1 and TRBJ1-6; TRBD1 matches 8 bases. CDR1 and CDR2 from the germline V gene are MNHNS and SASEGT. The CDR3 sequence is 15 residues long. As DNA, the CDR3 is TGTGCCAGCACTGAACAGAACAGGGGGTTTGCGCCCCTCCACTTT. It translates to CASTEQNRGFAPLHF.

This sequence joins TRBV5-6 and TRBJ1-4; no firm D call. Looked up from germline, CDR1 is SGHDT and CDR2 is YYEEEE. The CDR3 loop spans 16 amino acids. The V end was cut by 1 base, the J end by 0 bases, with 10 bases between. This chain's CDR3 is CASSLWADPTNEKLFF. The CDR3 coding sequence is TGTGCCAGCAGCTTGTGGGCTGATCCAACTAATGAAAAACTGTTTTTT.

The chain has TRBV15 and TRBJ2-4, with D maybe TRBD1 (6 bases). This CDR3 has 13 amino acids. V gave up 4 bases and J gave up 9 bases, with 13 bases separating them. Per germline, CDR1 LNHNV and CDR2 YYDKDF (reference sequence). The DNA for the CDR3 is TGTGCCACCAGCATTATTGGACAGCCCATTCAGTACTTC. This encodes CATSIIGQPIQYF.

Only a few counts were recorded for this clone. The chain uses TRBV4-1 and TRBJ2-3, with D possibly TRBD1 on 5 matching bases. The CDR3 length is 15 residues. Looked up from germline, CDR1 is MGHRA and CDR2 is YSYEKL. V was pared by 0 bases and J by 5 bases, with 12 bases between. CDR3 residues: CASSQDVGPGDTQYF. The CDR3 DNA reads TGCGCCAGCAGCCAAGATGTGGGGCCGGGAGATACGCAGTATTTT.

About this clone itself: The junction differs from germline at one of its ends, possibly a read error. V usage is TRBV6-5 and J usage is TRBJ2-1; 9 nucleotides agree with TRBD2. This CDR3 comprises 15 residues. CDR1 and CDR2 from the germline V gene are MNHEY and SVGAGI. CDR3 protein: CAGSHEAGGIREQFF. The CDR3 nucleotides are TGTGCCGGCAGCCACGAAGCGGGGGGAATACGTGAGCAGTTCTTC.

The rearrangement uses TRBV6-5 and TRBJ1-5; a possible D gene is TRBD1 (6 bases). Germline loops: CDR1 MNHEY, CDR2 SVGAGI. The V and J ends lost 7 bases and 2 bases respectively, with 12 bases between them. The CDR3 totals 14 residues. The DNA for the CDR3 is TGTGCCAGCAACACCAGGGGAGGCAATCAGCCCCAGCATTTT. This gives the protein CASNTRGGNQPQHF.

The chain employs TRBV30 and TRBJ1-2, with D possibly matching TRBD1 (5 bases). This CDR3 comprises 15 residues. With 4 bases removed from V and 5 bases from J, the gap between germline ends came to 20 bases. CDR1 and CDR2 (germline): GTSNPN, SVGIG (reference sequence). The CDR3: CAWTISGQGPYGYTF. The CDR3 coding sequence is TGTGCCTGGACTATATCCGGGCAGGGCCCATATGGCTACACCTTC.

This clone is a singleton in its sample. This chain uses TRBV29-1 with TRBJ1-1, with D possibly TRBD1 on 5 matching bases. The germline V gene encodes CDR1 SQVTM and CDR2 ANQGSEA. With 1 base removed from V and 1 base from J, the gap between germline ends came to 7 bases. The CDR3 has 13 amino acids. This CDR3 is CSVEGQPNTEAFF. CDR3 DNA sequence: TGCAGCGTTGAAGGACAGCCGAACACTGAAGCTTTCTTT.

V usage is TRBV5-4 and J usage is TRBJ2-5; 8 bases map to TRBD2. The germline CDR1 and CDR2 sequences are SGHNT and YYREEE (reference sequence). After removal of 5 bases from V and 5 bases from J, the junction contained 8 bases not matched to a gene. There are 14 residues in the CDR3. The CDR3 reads CASSQRLASETQYF. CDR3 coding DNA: TGTGCCAGCAGTCAGAGACTAGCGAGTGAGACCCAGTACTTC.

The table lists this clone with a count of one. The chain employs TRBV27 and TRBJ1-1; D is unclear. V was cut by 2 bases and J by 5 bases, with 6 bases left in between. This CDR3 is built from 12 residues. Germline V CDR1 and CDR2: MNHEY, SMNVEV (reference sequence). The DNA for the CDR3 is TGTGCCAGCAGTTTAATGGGAACTGAAGCTTTCTTT. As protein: CASSLMGTEAFF.

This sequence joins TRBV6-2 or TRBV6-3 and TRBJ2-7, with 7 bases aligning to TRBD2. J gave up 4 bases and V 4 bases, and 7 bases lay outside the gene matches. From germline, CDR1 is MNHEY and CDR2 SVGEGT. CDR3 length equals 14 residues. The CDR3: CASSWRPSGYEQYF. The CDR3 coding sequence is TGTGCCAGCAGTTGGAGACCTAGCGGTTACGAGCAGTACTTC.

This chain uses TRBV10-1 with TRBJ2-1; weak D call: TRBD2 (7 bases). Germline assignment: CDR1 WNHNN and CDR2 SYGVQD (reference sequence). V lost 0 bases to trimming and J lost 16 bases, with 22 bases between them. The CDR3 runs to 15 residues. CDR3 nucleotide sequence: TGCGCCAGCAGTGAGTCATTAGGCCGCGGGGGCGTCCTTTTCTTC. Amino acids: CASSESLGRGGVLFF.

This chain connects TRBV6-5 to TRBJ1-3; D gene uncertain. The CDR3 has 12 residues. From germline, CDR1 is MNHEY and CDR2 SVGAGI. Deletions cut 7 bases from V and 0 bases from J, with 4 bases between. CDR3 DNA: TGTGCCAGCATCCTCTCTGGAAACACCATATATTTT. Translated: CASILSGNTIYF.